A single sample is the source of the 16 T cell receptor beta chains below, sequenced in a study of TIL therapy for anti-PD-1-resistant metastatic lung cancer. The libraries were made with immunoSEQ v3. Method: immunoSEQ multiplex PCR; TCRdb's copy keeps in-frame clones and lacks some. The sample carries 35,000 to 55,000 clones, 65% to 80% recorded once. Documented time point: pre-treatment sample, taken before nivolumab and TIL therapy. The source was blood, collected at baseline. Receptor source: an older man with non-small cell lung cancer.

The rearrangement joins TRBV27 to TRBJ2-3, with 9 bases fitting TRBD2. The ends lost 2 bases at V and 2 bases at J; junction bases unmatched: 2. This CDR3 region has 15 residues. Per germline, CDR1 MNHEY and CDR2 SMNVEV (reference sequence). The CDR3 spells CASSLAGGITDTQYF. The CDR3, as DNA: TGTGCCAGCAGTTTAGCGGGAGGGATCACAGATACGCAGTATTTT.

This chain's CDR3 is CAWRRASGMGEQFF. The CDR3 DNA reads TGTGCCTGGAGGCGGGCTAGCGGGATGGGTGAGCAGTTCTTC. The chain recombines TRBV30 with TRBJ2-1; TRBD2 matches 9 bases. With 3 bases clipped from V and 9 bases from J, the junction kept 9 bases outside the gene matches. Germline V gene data show CDR1 as GTSNPN and CDR2 as SVGIG (reference sequence). This CDR3 is 14 amino acids long.

This chain links TRBV5-1 with TRBJ2-7, with 8 bases aligning to TRBD1. The CDR3 sequence is 15 residues long. V lost 3 bases, J lost 5 bases, and 10 bases stayed unmatched. The V gene's germline CDR1 is SGHRS and CDR2 YFSETQ. The CDR3 nucleotides are TGCGCCAGCAGCTCCCAGGGGGCGAGGGGGGACGAGCAGTACTTC. Translated: CASSSQGARGDEQYF.

The J gene is TRBJ1-1, the V gene TRBV19; D ambiguous. Trimming removed 3 bases from V and 4 bases from J, with 12 bases in between. CDR1 is LNHDA, CDR2 SQIVND, per germline (reference sequence). This CDR3 region has 14 residues. The CDR3 DNA reads TGTGCCAGTAGTATTGTTGGTCTCGGCACTGAAGCTTTCTTT. Its translation: CASSIVGLGTEAFF.

The V gene is TRBV15, the J gene TRBJ1-3; 7 nucleotides line up with TRBD1. The V and J ends lost 3 bases and 4 bases, in that order; junction bases with no gene match: 3. This CDR3 has 14 amino acids. CDR1 is LNHNV and CDR2 is YYDKDF in the germline V gene (reference sequence). CDR3 bases: TGTGCCACCAGCAGGGGACAGTACGGAAACACCATATATTTT. Protein: CATSRGQYGNTIYF.

The chain recombines TRBV2 with TRBJ2-5; no firm D call. V was clipped by 5 bases and J by 1 base, with 11 bases between them. The CDR3 contains 14 residues. The V gene's germline CDR1 is SNHLY and CDR2 FYNNEI. This CDR3 reads CASSFGPIQETQYF. In nucleotides, the CDR3 is TGTGCCAGCAGTTTCGGTCCAATCCAAGAGACCCAGTACTTC. Full variable domain (missing parts from reference TRBV2 and TRBJ2-5): EPEVTQTPSHQVTQMGQEVILRCVPISNHLYFYWYRQILGQKVEFLVSFYNNEISEKSEIFDDQFSVERPDGSNFTLKIRSTKLEDSAMYFCASSFGPIQETQYFGPGTRLLVL.

V gene TRBV25-1 combines with J gene TRBJ1-3; D is unresolved. The V gene's germline CDR1 is MGHDK and CDR2 SYGVNS. The CDR3 consists of 15 residues. Trimming removed 5 bases at V and 0 bases at J, with 11 bases between. CDR3 region: CASSFGRSSGNTIYF. The CDR3, as DNA: TGTGCCAGCAGTTTCGGACGGTCCTCTGGAAACACCATATATTTT.

This clone was recorded once. The chain links TRBV19 to TRBJ2-7; 9 bases fit TRBD1. CDR1 is LNHDA and CDR2 is SQIVND in the germline V gene (reference sequence). The CDR3 loop spans 12 amino acids. J gave up 4 bases and V 10 bases, and 5 bases lay outside the gene matches. CDR3 in amino acids: CATGTGTYEQYF. The CDR3 bases are TGTGCCACAGGGACAGGGACGTACGAGCAGTACTTC.

The chain combines TRBV27 with TRBJ1-2; 9 bases agree with TRBD1. This CDR3 is 14 amino acids long. The V gene's germline CDR1 is MNHEY and CDR2 SMNVEV (reference sequence). V trimming: 4 bases; J trimming: 6 bases; junction bases outside the gene matches: 6. This chain's CDR3 is CASSSTGGADGYTF. The CDR3 coding sequence is TGTGCCAGCAGTTCTACAGGGGGCGCCGATGGCTACACCTTC.

The chain combines TRBV10-3 with TRBJ2-3; a possible D gene is TRBD2 (6 bases). The CDR3 is 14 amino acids. Trimming cost V 3 bases and J 2 bases, with 9 bases left between them. Germline values: CDR1 ENHRY, CDR2 SYGVKD. Here the CDR3 reads CAISDRGTTDTQYF. In DNA, the CDR3 is TGTGCCATCAGTGATCGGGGGACCACAGATACGCAGTATTTT.

The V and J genes are TRBV4-1 and TRBJ2-2; D remains ambiguous. Trimming left V 3 bases short and J 5 bases short, with 7 bases between. The CDR3 extends over 13 amino acids. The germline V gene has CDR1 MGHRA and CDR2 YSYEKL. The CDR3 region is CASSQAQTGELFF. In DNA, the CDR3 is TGCGCCAGCAGCCAGGCCCAGACCGGGGAGCTGTTTTTT.

The chain uses TRBV27 and TRBJ2-7; 13 bases align to TRBD2. CDR3 length: 16 residues. J was trimmed by 4 bases and V by 2 bases; bases with no gene match: 5. From germline, CDR1 is MNHEY and CDR2 SMNVEV (reference sequence). CDR3: CASSLTGTSGVYEQYF. CDR3 nucleotides: TGTGCCAGCAGTTTAACCGGGACTAGCGGGGTATACGAGCAGTACTTC.

The chain combines TRBV6-1 with TRBJ2-1, with 10 bases that match TRBD2. The CDR3 length is 17 residues. Trimming took 2 bases from V and 8 from J; bases not matched to a gene: 12. CDR1 is MNHNS and CDR2 is SASEGT in the germline V gene. CDR3 DNA sequence: TGTGCCAGCAGTGAAAAGCGGTCGGCTAGCGGGAGTTATGAGCAGTTCTTC. Translated: CASSEKRSASGSYEQFF.

This clone has only one observation. The chain couples TRBV6-4 to TRBJ2-7, with 9 bases aligning to TRBD1. Germline assignment: CDR1 MRHNA and CDR2 SNTAGT. The trim removed 10 bases at V and 3 bases at J, leaving 7 bases unmatched. This CDR3 has 13 amino acids. CDR3 sequence reads: CANIGTGNYEQYF. The CDR3, as DNA: TGTGCCAATATAGGGACAGGGAACTACGAGCAGTACTTC.

The chain has TRBV2 and TRBJ1-6; D gene uncertain. Germline V CDR1 and CDR2: SNHLY, FYNNEI. V dropped 7 bases and J dropped 7 bases, with 8 bases sitting between them. This CDR3 comprises 12 residues. CDR3 region: CASKAVNSPLHF. For the CDR3, the DNA is TGTGCCAGCAAGGCGGTCAATTCACCCCTCCACTTT.

The CDR3 DNA reads TGTGCCAGCAGAAAGGGACTCGGCACAGGGGGCGCGGAAGGCTACACCTTC. It specifies CASRKGLGTGGAEGYTF. The rearrangement uses TRBV28 and TRBJ1-2; 9 bases line up with TRBD1. CDR1 MDHEN and CDR2 SYDVKM come from the germline V gene. The CDR3 sequence is 17 residues long. Trimming cost V 6 bases and J 8 bases; bases outside gene matches: 19.